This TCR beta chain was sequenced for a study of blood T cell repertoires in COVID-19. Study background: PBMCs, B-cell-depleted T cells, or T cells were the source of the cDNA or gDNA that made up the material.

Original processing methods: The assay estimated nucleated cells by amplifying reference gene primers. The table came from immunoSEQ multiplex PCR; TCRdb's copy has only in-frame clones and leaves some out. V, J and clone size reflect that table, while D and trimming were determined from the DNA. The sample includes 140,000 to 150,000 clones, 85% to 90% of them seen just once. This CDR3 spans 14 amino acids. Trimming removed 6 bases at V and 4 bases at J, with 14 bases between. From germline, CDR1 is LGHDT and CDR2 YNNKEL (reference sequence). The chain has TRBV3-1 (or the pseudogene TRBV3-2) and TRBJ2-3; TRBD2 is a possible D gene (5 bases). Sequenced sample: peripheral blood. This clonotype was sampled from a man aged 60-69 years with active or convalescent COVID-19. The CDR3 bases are TGTGCCAGCAGTGCTAACCCCGGGGCAGATACGCAGTATTTT. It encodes CASSANPGADTQYF.